A single sample gave rise to the 10 T cell receptor beta chains below, sequenced in a study of blood T cell repertoires in COVID-19. This table comes from immunoSEQ multiplex PCR, and its TCRdb copy is limited to in-frame clones, with some not included. The table has hundreds of thousands of clones, 75% to 90% seen once. The sequencing input was PBMCs or T cells enriched from blood (not recorded which). The receptors were sampled from a man in his forties or fifties who had recovered from COVID-19.

The rearrangement joins TRBV11-3 to TRBJ2-1; TRBD1 aligns across 9 bases. The CDR3 is 18 residues long. CDR1 and CDR2 from the germline V gene are SGHNT and YENEEA. V lost 5 bases and J lost 2; bases outside the gene matches: 13. The CDR3 DNA reads TGTGCCAGCAGCCGAGATCCCCGGGACAGGGATGCCTACAATGAGCAGTTCTTC. The encoded protein is CASSRDPRDRDAYNEQFF. Using reference TRBV11-3 and TRBJ2-1 for the parts outside the CDR3, the full variable domain is EAGVVQSPRYKIIEKKQPVAFWCNPISGHNTLYWYLQNLGQGPELLIRYENEEAVDDSQLPKDRFSAERLKGVDSTLKIQPAELGDSAVYLCASSRDPRDRDAYNEQFFGPGTRLTVL.

The chain carries TRBV11-2 and TRBJ1-2; the D gene is possibly TRBD1 (6 bases). Germline loops: CDR1 SGHAT, CDR2 FQNNGV. V was pared by 1 base and J by 3 bases, with 12 bases between. CDR3 length: 15 residues. Written as DNA, the CDR3 is TGTGCCAGCAGCTTAGGCGGACAGAACTACTATGGCTACACCTTC. This sequence encodes CASSLGGQNYYGYTF.

The V gene is TRBV3-1 (or the pseudogene TRBV3-2), the J gene TRBJ1-5; maybe TRBD1 (5 bases). The length of the CDR3 is 13 residues. V was cut by 0 bases and J by 8 bases, with 8 bases left in between. Germline V gene data show CDR1 as LGHDT and CDR2 as YNNKEL (reference sequence). CDR3 DNA sequence: TGTGCCAGCAGCCAAGATTGGGGGGAGCCCCAGCATTTT. Its protein is CASSQDWGEPQHF.

The V gene is TRBV9, the J gene TRBJ2-7; 7 bases are shared with TRBD1. V was pared by 0 bases and J by 5 bases, with 2 bases of the junction left unmatched. Germline V gene lookup returns CDR1 SGDLS and CDR2 YYNGEE. This CDR3 spans 13 amino acids. CDR3 DNA: TGTGCCAGCAGCGTAGGACAGGGCAACGAGCAGTACTTC. Protein: CASSVGQGNEQYF.

The chain employs TRBV6-5 and TRBJ1-5, with 7 bases that match TRBD1. CDR1 is MNHEY and CDR2 is SVGAGI in the germline V gene. V lost 7 bases to trimming and J lost 1 base; unmatched junction nucleotides: 7. The CDR3 is made up of 15 amino acids. As DNA, the CDR3 is TGTGCCAGCACCCCCGACAGGGCAAGCAATCAGCCCCAGCATTTT. Translating gives CASTPDRASNQPQHF.

The chain recombines TRBV15 with TRBJ1-4, with D possibly being TRBD1 (6 bases). The CDR3 has 15 residues. Trimming stripped 2 bases from V and 4 bases from J, with 11 bases between. The V gene's germline CDR1 is LNHNV and CDR2 YYDKDF (reference sequence). CDR3 residues: CATSRKDRLNEKLFF. Written as DNA, the CDR3 is TGTGCCACCAGCAGAAAAGACAGGCTTAATGAAAAACTGTTTTTT.

The J gene is TRBJ1-1, the V gene TRBV7-9, with TRBD1 identical over 7 bases. CDR1 is SEHNR and CDR2 is FQNEAQ in the germline V gene (reference sequence). The CDR3 totals 15 residues. The V and J ends lost 5 bases and 1 base, in that order; junction bases with no gene match: 7. In DNA, the CDR3 is TGTGCCAGCAGCCTTGCGACAGGGCCGAACACTGAAGCTTTCTTT. Protein product: CASSLATGPNTEAFF.

The chain has TRBV2 and TRBJ1-5; weak D call: TRBD1 (5 bases). This CDR3 region has 14 residues. The V end was cut by 7 bases, the J end by 0 bases, with 10 bases between. Per germline, CDR1 SNHLY and CDR2 FYNNEI. The CDR3 DNA reads as TGTGCCAGCACCCTGACAGATAGCAATCAGCCCCAGCATTTT. This translates into CASTLTDSNQPQHF.

The V call is TRBV3-1 (or the pseudogene TRBV3-2), the J call TRBJ1-1; D might be TRBD1 (6 bases). Looked up from germline, CDR1 is LGHDT and CDR2 is YNNKEL (reference sequence). V was trimmed by 1 base and J by 1 base, leaving 10 bases between them. The CDR3 sequence is 15 residues long. The CDR3 sequence: CASSQAGQPNTEAFF. The CDR3, as DNA: TGTGCCAGCAGCCAAGCGGGACAACCGAACACTGAAGCTTTCTTT.

This chain connects TRBV15 to TRBJ2-3; TRBD2 agrees at 13 bases. The V segment lost 5 bases and the J segment 5 bases; nucleotides outside the gene matches: 13. The CDR3 length is 18 residues. Germline CDR1 reads LNHNV; CDR2 reads YYDKDF (reference sequence). The CDR3 here is CATSRLAGGHRLKDTQYF. The CDR3 DNA follows: TGTGCCACCAGCCGACTAGCGGGAGGTCACCGCCTAAAAGATACGCAGTATTTT.